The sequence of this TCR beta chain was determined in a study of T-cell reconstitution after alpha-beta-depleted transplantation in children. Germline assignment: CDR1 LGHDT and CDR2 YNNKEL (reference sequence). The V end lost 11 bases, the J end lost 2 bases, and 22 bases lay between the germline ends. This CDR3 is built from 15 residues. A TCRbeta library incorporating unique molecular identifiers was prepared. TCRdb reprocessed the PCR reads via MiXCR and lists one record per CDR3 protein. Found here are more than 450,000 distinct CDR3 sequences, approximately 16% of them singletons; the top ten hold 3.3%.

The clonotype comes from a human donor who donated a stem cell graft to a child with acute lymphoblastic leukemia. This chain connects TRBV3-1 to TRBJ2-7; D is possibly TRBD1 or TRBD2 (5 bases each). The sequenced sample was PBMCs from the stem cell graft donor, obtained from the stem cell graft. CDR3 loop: CACTLFGTVAYEQYF. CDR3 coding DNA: TGTGCCTGCACCCTCTTTGGGACGGTAGCCTACGAGCAGTACTTC.